The next 8 T cell receptor beta chains were all read from a single sample in a study of blood T cell repertoires in COVID-19. Clones were sequenced by immunoSEQ multiplex PCR, and TCRdb holds only the in-frame ones, with some missing. The sample has about 370,000 clones, around 92% seen once; the top ten hold 1.5% to 2%. Input material: PBMCs or T cells enriched from blood (not recorded which). All receptors come from a woman aged 30 to 39 who had recovered from COVID-19.

J is TRBJ2-3 and V is TRBV7-9; a weak D match, TRBD2 (6 bases). The CDR3 consists of 17 residues. CDR1 is SEHNR and CDR2 is FQNEAQ in the germline V gene (reference sequence). V lost 5 bases and J 3 bases, leaving 21 bases between the germline ends. CDR3 coding DNA: TGTGCCAGCAGCCGTAGCGGCGTCGCACAGTGGACAGATACGCAGTATTTT. Its translation: CASSRSGVAQWTDTQYF.

The rearrangement links TRBV27 to TRBJ2-7; D may be TRBD1 (6 bases). The CDR3 extends over 14 amino acids. From germline, CDR1 is MNHEY and CDR2 SMNVEV (reference sequence). The germline V and J ends were trimmed by 2 bases and 4 bases, with 12 bases remaining between them. The CDR3 loop reads CASSLEGDVYEQYF. CDR3 nucleotides: TGTGCCAGCAGTTTAGAGGGGGACGTATACGAGCAGTACTTC.

The chain couples TRBV27 to TRBJ1-2; D may be TRBD1 (5 bases). Germline-derived CDR1 and CDR2 are MNHEY and SMNVEV (reference sequence). Trimming left V 5 bases short and J 4 bases short, with 23 bases between. The CDR3 consists of 17 residues. The CDR3 sequence is CASSPRQSGIVSYGYTF. CDR3 DNA: TGTGCCAGCAGTCCCCGACAATCAGGGATAGTAAGCTATGGCTACACCTTC.

The J gene is TRBJ2-1, the V gene TRBV27, with 8 nucleotides matching TRBD2. This CDR3 spans 17 amino acids. J was trimmed by 4 bases and V by 0 bases; bases with no gene match: 8. From germline, CDR1 is MNHEY and CDR2 SMNVEV (reference sequence). DNA of the CDR3: TGTGCCAGCAGTTTATCTAATTTAGCGGGAAAATACAATGAGCAGTTCTTC. Translating gives CASSLSNLAGKYNEQFF.

This clone was recorded once. The chain uses TRBV7-9 and TRBJ1-1, with 10 bases matching TRBD1. The CDR3 runs 15 residues. Germline values: CDR1 SEHNR, CDR2 FQNEAQ (reference sequence). With V trimmed by 4 bases and J by 3 bases, 5 bases remained unmatched. This CDR3 is CASSSTTGGDTEAFF. The DNA of the CDR3 is TGTGCCAGCAGCTCAACGACAGGGGGCGACACTGAAGCTTTCTTT.

J is TRBJ1-1 and V is TRBV6-5; D is ambiguous. Germline V CDR1 and CDR2: MNHEY, SVGAGI. Trimming removed 5 bases at V and 2 bases at J, with 9 bases between. The CDR3 has 13 residues. The CDR3 DNA is TGTGCCAGCAGTAGGACTGACAACACTGAAGCTTTCTTT. It codes for CASSRTDNTEAFF.

In regard to this clone: A read error may produce the germline difference seen at one junction end. This chain links TRBV28 with TRBJ1-6; a possible D gene is TRBD1 (6 bases). The germline V gene encodes CDR1 MDHEN and CDR2 SYDVKM. CDR3 length: 14 amino acids. The CDR3 spells CASSMTGPNTPLHF. The CDR3 DNA follows: TGTGCCAGCAGTATGACAGGCCCTAATACACCCCTCCACTTT.

This clone appeared a single time. The V gene is TRBV14, the J gene TRBJ2-7, with 9 bases matching TRBD2. The CDR3 runs 17 residues. Germline V gene sequence: CDR1 SGHDN, CDR2 FVKESK. V shed 2 bases and J 3 bases; nucleotides not matched to a gene: 11. The DNA of the CDR3 is TGTGCCAGCAGCCAAACGTATAAGCGGGAGGTTTTCTACGAGCAGTACTTC. As protein: CASSQTYKREVFYEQYF. Using reference TRBV14 and TRBJ2-7 for the parts outside the CDR3, the full variable domain is EAGVTQFPSHSVIEKGQTVTLRCDPISGHDNLYWYRRVMGKEIKFLLHFVKESKQDESGMPNNRFLAERTGGTYSTLKVQPAELEDSGVYFCASSQTYKREVFYEQYFGPGTRLTVT.